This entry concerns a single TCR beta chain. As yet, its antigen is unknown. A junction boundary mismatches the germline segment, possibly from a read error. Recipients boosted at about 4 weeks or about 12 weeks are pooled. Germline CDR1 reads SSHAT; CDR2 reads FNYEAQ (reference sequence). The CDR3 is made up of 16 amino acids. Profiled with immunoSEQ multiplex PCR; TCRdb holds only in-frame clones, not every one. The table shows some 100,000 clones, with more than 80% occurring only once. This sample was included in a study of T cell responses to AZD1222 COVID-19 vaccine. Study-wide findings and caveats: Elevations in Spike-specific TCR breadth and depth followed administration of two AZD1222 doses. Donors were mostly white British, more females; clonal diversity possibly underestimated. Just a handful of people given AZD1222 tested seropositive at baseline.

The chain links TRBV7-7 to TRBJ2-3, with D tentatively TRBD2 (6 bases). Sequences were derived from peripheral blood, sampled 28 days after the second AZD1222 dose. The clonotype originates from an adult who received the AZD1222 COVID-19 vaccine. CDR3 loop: CASSLGGTANTDTQYF. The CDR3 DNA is TGTGCTAGCAGCTTAGGAGGGACTGCGAACACAGATACGCAGTATTTT.